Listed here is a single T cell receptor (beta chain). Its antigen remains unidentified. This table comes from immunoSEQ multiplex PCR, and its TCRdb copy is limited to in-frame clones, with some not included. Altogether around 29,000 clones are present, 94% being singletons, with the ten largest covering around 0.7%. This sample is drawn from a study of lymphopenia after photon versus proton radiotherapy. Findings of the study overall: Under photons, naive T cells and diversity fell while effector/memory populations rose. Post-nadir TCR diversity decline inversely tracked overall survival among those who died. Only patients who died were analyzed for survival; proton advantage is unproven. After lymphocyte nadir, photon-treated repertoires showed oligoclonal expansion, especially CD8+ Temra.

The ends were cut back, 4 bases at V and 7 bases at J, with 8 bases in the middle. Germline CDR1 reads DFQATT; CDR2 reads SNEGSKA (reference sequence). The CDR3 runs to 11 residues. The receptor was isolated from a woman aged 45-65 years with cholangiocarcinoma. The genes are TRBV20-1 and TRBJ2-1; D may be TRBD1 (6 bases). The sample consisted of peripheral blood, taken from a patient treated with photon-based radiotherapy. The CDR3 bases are TGCAGTGCTAACAGGGATAATGAGCAGTTCTTC. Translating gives CSANRDNEQFF.